This T cell receptor (beta chain) was sequenced during a study of blood T cells in healthy people across ages. This clonotype came up a few times. The CDR3 consists of 14 residues. Unmatched junction bases numbered 9, after V lost 5 bases and J lost 5 bases. Germline V gene lookup returns CDR1 SQVTM and CDR2 ANQGSEA. Primers used in a second PCR of about 7 to 11 cycles were a sample-barcoded 5' primer and a J-beta primer mix. From the 5' RACE reads, TCRdb called clonotypes with MiXCR, one entry per CDR3 protein. The profile shows 1 million or so distinct CDR3 sequences, around 43% of them singletons. This TCR was sampled from a woman in her sixties in good health. The chain links TRBV29-1 to TRBJ2-1, with 7 bases identical to TRBD1. Material for sequencing was blood. The CDR3 spells CSVHRGDVNNEQFF. Here the CDR3 DNA reads TGCAGCGTTCACAGGGGAGACGTAAACAATGAGCAGTTCTTC.